Shown below are 4 T cell receptor beta chains from a single sample sequenced in a study of cytomegalovirus exposure and HLA in healthy donors. A multiplex PCR was run with 60 Vbeta primers and 13 Jbeta primers. Only in-frame clones appear in the TCRdb table, and some are missing; sequencing was by immunoSEQ multiplex PCR. This listing includes some 110,000 clones. Sequencing was done on a sample of PBMCs. Receptor source: a man aged 30 to 39 in good health and CMV-seronegative.

In regard to this clone: Other DNA sequences in this specimen translate into the identical CDR3. The rearrangement uses TRBV14 and TRBJ1-1; D unclear. The ends were cut back, 0 bases at V and 2 bases at J, with 4 bases in the middle. The CDR3 is made up of 13 amino acids. Germline V gene lookup returns CDR1 SGHDN and CDR2 FVKESK. The CDR3 region is CASSQDSNTEAFF. The CDR3 nucleotides are TGTGCCAGCAGCCAAGATAGTAACACTGAAGCTTTCTTT.

The chain has TRBV10-3 and TRBJ2-1; 7 positions match TRBD2. There are 13 residues in the CDR3. Losses at the gene ends were 3 bases for V and 7 bases for J; bases not matched to a gene: 3. Germline V lookup: CDR1 ENHRY, CDR2 SYGVKD. This CDR3 reads CAISDTSVNEQFF. The DNA for the CDR3 is TGTGCCATCAGTGACACTAGCGTAAATGAGCAGTTCTTC.

The chain combines TRBV5-4 with TRBJ1-5, with D perhaps matching TRBD1 (5 bases). The CDR3 runs 12 residues. The V end lost 1 base, the J end lost 7 bases, and 6 bases lay between the germline ends. Germline V gives CDR1 SGHNT, CDR2 YYREEE (reference sequence). CDR3 region: CASSLRGQPQHF. CDR3 nucleotides: TGTGCCAGCAGCTTGCGGGGGCAGCCCCAGCATTTT.

The DNA of the CDR3 is TGTGCGGGGGGTTTTGGGAATCAGCCCCAGCATTTT. This translates into CAGGFGNQPQHF. The V gene is TRBV7-8, the J gene TRBJ1-5; tentatively, D is TRBD1 (5 bases). Germline V CDR1 and CDR2: SGHVS, FQNEAQ. The length of the CDR3 is 12 residues.